This T cell receptor (beta chain) is drawn from a study of human T cells and chemical hapten exposure. Study conclusions and caveats: Controls had significantly fewer large CDR3 similarity clusters than were formed by expanded TCRs.

This clonotype was counted between two and nine times. Its target is not known. With 0 bases removed from V and 4 bases from J, the gap between germline ends came to 13 bases. CDR3 length: 16 residues. Germline lookup yields CDR1 MGHRA and CDR2 YSYEKL. TCRdb recomputed calls from the RACE reads with MiXCR, one row per CDR3 protein. The repertoire holds 80,000 to 95,000 distinct CDR3 sequences, with roughly 8.8% as singletons. Specified time point: pre-sensitization, week 0. Documented treatment: therapeutic diphenylcyclopropenone sensitization with weekly scalp DPC. The source is a woman aged 40 to 49 with alopecia areata. Some clones in this sample may be carry-over from other donors' samples. The V and J genes are TRBV4-1 and TRBJ2-1; D may be TRBD2 (5 bases). The source was whole blood, collected in connection with sensitization to the hapten diphenylcyclopropenone (DPC). The CDR3 sequence is CASSQDASPAYNEQFF. The CDR3 bases are TGCGCCAGCAGCCAAGATGCTAGCCCCGCATACAATGAGCAGTTCTTC.